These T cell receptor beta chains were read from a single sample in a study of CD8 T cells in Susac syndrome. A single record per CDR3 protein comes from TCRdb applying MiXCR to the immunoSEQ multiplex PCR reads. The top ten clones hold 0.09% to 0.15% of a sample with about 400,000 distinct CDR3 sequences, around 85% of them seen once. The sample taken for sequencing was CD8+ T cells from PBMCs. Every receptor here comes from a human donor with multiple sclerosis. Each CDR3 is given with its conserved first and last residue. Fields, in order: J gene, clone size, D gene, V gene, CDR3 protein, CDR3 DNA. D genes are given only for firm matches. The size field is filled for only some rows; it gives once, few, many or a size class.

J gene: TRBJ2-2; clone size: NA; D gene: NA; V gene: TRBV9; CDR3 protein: CASSVSGGSTGELFF; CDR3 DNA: TGTGCCAGCAGCGTGAGCGGCGGAAGCACCGGGGAGCTGTTTTTT
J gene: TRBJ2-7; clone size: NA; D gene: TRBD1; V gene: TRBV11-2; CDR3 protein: CASSVGQGNEQYF; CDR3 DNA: TGTGCCAGCAGCGTGGGACAGGGAAACGAGCAGTACTTC
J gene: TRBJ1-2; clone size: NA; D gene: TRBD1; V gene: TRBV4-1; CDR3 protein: CASSQGFGRGNSNYGYTF; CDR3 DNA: TGCGCCAGCAGCCAAGGTTTCGGCAGGGGGAATAGTAACTATGGCTACACCTTC
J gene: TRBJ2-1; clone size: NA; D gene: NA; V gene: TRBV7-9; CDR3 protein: CASSSDRDEQFF; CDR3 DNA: TGTGCCAGCAGCTCGGACCGGGATGAGCAGTTCTTC
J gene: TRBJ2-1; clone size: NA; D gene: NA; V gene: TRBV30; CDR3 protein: CAWSVYEQFF; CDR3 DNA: TGTGCCTGGAGTGTGTATGAGCAGTTCTTC
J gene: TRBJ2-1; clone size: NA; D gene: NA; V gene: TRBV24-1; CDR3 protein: CATSDPKRTLNNEQFF; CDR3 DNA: TGTGCCACCAGTGACCCCAAGCGGACGTTAAACAATGAGCAGTTCTTC
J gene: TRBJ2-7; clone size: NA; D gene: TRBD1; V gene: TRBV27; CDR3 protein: CASSLAGGMYEQYF; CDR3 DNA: TGTGCCAGCAGTTTAGCAGGGGGTATGTACGAGCAGTACTTC
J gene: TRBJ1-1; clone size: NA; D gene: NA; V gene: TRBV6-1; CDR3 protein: CASSEDRAPNTEAFF; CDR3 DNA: TGTGCCAGCAGTGAAGACCGGGCCCCGAACACTGAAGCTTTCTTT
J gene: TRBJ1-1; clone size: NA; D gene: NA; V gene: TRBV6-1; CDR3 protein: CASINNMNTEAFF; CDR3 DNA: TGTGCCAGTATTAATAACATGAACACTGAAGCTTTCTTT
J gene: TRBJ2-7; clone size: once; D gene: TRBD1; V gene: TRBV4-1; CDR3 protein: CASSQEGDRGRLPSYEQYF; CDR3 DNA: TGCGCCAGCAGCCAAGAAGGGGACAGGGGGCGCCTCCCCTCCTACGAGCAGTACTTC
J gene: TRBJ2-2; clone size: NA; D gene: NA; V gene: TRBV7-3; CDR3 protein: CASSLGIGDTGELFF; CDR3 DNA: TGTGCCAGCAGCTTAGGAATTGGGGACACCGGGGAGCTGTTTTTT
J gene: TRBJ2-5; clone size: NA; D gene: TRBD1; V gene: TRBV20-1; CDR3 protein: CSASRDRQETQYF; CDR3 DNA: TGCAGTGCTTCCCGGGACAGACAAGAGACCCAGTACTTC
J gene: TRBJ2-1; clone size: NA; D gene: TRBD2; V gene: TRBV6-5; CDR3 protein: CASSSLSGGGGEQFF; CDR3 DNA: TGTGCCAGCAGTTCCCTTAGCGGGGGCGGGGGTGAGCAGTTCTTC
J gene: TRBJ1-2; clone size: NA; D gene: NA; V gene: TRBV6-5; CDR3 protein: CASSYRLGSPSGGYTF; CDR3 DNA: TGTGCCAGCAGTTACCGTCTTGGATCCCCCAGCGGGGGCTACACCTTC
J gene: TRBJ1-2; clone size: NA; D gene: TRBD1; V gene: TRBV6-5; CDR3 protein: CASSPPGTGSYGYTF; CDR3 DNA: TGTGCCAGCAGTCCTCCCGGGACAGGGTCCTATGGCTACACCTTC
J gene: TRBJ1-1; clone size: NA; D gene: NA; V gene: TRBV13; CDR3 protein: CASSFGTSFEAFF; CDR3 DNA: TGTGCCAGCAGCTTTGGGACGTCTTTTGAAGCTTTCTTT
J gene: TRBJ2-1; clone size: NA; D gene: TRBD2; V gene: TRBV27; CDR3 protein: CASRFLAGTFPPGEQFF; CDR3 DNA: TGTGCCAGCAGGTTTCTAGCGGGGACTTTTCCCCCTGGTGAGCAGTTCTTC
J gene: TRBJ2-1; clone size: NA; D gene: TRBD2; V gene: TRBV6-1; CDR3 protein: CASSGASGSYNEQFF; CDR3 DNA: TGTGCCAGCAGTGGGGCTAGCGGCTCCTACAATGAGCAGTTCTTC
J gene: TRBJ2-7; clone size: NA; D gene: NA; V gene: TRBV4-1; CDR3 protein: CASSQTLGGGQIVWEQYF; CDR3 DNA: TGCGCCAGCAGCCAAACTCTCGGTGGCGGACAGATCGTATGGGAGCAGTACTTC
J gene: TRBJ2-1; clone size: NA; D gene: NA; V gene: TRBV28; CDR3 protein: CASSLEDSSYNEQFF; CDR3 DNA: TGTGCCAGCAGTTTAGAGGACTCCTCCTACAATGAGCAGTTCTTC
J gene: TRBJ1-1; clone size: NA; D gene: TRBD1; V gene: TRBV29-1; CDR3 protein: CSATGTANTEAFF; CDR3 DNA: TGCAGCGCCACTGGGACAGCGAACACTGAAGCTTTCTTT
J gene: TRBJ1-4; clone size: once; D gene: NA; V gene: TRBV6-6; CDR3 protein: CASSYRGLNEKLFF; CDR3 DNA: TGTGCCAGCAGTTACAGAGGGCTTAATGAAAAACTGTTTTTT
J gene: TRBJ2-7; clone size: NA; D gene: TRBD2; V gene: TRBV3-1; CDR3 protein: CASSLGLDYEQYF; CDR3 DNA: TGTGCCAGCAGCCTCGGACTAGACTACGAGCAGTACTTC
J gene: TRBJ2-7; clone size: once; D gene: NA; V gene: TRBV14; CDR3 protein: CASSQGQVNSYEQYF; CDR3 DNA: TGTGCCAGCAGCCAAGGACAGGTGAACTCCTACGAGCAGTACTTC
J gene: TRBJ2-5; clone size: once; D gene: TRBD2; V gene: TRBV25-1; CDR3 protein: CASSGPSGETQYF; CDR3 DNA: TGTGCCAGCAGTGGACCTAGCGGGGAGACCCAGTACTTC
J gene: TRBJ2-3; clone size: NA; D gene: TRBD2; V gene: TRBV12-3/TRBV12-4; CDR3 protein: CASSSERGGSTDTQYF; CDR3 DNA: TGTGCCAGCAGTTCAGAGCGGGGGGGCTCCACAGATACGCAGTATTTT
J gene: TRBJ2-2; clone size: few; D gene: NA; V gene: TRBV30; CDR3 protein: CAWRDRNTGELFF; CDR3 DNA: TGTGCCTGGAGGGACAGGAACACCGGGGAGCTGTTTTTT
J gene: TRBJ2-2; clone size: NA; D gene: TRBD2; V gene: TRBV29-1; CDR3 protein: CSASPGGYTGELFF; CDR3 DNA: TGCAGCGCTTCCCCGGGGGGATACACCGGGGAGCTGTTTTTT
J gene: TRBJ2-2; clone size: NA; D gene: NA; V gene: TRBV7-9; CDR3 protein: CASIHSRGTGELFF; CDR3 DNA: TGTGCCAGCATCCACAGTCGCGGCACCGGGGAGCTGTTTTTT
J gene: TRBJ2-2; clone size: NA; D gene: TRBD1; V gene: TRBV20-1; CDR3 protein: CSARDPDRGPTGELFF; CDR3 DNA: TGCAGTGCTAGAGATCCGGACAGGGGGCCGACCGGGGAGCTGTTTTTT
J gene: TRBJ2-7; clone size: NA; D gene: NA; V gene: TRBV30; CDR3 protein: CAWSVLGPIYEQYF; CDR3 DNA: TGTGCCTGGAGTGTACTAGGCCCCATCTACGAGCAGTACTTC
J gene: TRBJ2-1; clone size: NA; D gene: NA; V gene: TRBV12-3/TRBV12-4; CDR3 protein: CASSFLGRGGYEQFF; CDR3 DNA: TGTGCCAGCAGTTTCCTAGGCAGGGGAGGTTATGAGCAGTTCTTC
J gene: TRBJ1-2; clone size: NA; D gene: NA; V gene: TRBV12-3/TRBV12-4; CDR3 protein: CASTVGRGGYTF; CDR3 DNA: TGTGCCAGTACCGTCGGACGAGGCGGCTACACCTTC
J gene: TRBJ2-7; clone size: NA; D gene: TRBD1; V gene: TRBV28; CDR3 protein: CASSLRDRGSYEQYF; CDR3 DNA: TGTGCCAGCAGTTTAAGGGACAGGGGGTCCTACGAGCAGTACTTC
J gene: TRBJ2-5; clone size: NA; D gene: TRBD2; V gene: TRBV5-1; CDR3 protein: CASSPGLAGANQETQYF; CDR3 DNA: TGCGCCAGCAGCCCCGGACTAGCGGGAGCAAATCAAGAGACCCAGTACTTC
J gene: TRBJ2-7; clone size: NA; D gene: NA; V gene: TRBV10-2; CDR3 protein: CASSEDRTGREQYF; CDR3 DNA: TGCGCCAGCAGTGAGGATAGGACCGGGCGGGAGCAGTACTTC
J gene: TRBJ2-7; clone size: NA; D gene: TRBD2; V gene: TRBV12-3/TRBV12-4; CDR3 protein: CASSFGNLAGSDYEQYF; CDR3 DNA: TGTGCCAGCAGTTTCGGGAATCTAGCGGGATCAGACTACGAGCAGTACTTC
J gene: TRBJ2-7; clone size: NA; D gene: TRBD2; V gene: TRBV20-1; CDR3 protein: CSARDRLATYSYEQYF; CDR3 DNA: TGCAGTGCTAGAGATCGACTAGCGACCTACTCCTACGAGCAGTACTTC
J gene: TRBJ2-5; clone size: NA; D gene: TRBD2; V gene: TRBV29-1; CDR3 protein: CSGDGLTSLNQETQYF; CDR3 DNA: TGCAGCGGGGACGGATTGACTAGCCTAAACCAAGAGACCCAGTACTTC
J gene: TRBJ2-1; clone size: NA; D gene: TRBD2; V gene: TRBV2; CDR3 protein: CASGLAGVHEQFF; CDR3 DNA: TGTGCCAGCGGACTAGCGGGAGTACATGAGCAGTTCTTC
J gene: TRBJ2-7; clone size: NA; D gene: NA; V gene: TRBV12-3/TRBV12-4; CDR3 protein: CASVHGLAASGEQYF; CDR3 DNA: TGTGCCAGCGTGCACGGTCTAGCCGCAAGTGGCGAGCAGTACTTC
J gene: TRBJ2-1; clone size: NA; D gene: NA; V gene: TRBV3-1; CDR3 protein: CASSQGDTGTNNEQFF; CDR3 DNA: TGTGCCAGCAGCCAAGGAGATACCGGGACCAACAATGAGCAGTTCTTC
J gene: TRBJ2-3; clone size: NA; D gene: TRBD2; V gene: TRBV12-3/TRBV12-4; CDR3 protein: CASTNWVGGGTDTQYF; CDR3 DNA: TGTGCCAGCACCAACTGGGTGGGAGGGGGCACAGATACGCAGTATTTT
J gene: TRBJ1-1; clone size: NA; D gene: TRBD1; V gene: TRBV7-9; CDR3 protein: CASSWDSTNEAFF; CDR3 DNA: TGTGCCAGCAGCTGGGACAGTACGAATGAAGCTTTCTTT
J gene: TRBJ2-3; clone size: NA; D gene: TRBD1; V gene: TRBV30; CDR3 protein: CAWSVQQGAGDTRYF; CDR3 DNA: TGTGCCTGGAGTGTACAACAGGGGGCAGGGGATACGCGGTATTTT
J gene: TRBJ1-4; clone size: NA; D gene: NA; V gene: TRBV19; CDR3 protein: CASTQGVSSNEKLFF; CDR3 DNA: TGTGCCAGTACACAAGGGGTTTCGTCTAATGAAAAACTGTTTTTT
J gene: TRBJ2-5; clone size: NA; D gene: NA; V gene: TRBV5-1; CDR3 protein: CASSLTFIEETQYF; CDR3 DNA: TGCGCCAGCAGCTTGACCTTTATCGAGGAGACCCAGTACTTC
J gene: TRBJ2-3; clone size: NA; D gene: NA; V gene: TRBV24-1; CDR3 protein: CATSDPGMRTQYF; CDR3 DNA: TGTGCCACCAGTGACCCCGGGATGCGCACGCAGTATTTT
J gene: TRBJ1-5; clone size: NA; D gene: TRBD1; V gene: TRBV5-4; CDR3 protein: CASSSQGDSNQPQHF; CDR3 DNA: TGTGCCAGCAGCTCGCAGGGGGATAGCAATCAGCCCCAGCATTTT
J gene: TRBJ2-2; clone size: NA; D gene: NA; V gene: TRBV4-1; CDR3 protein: CASSQVYPHTGELFF; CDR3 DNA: TGCGCCAGCAGCCAAGTTTATCCGCACACCGGGGAGCTGTTTTTT
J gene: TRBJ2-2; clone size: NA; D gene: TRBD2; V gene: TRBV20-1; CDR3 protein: CSARELAGTGELFF; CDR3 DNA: TGCAGTGCTAGAGAACTAGCGGGGACCGGGGAGCTGTTTTTT
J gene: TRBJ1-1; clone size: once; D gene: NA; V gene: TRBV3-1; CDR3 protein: CASSKMDGFEAFF; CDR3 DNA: TGTGCCAGCAGCAAAATGGACGGTTTTGAAGCTTTCTTT